This is a list of T cell receptor beta chains from one sample in a study of blood T cell repertoires in COVID-19. Sequenced by immunoSEQ multiplex PCR; TCRdb stores in-frame clones only, minus some. The sample comprises roughly 150,000 clones, 89% of which are singletons, and 2.5% to 3% rests with the top ten. The sequenced material came from peripheral blood. All receptors derive from a man aged 60 to 69 with acute or convalescent COVID-19. Both conserved end residues are trimmed from each CDR3. Each record gives: D gene, J gene, CDR3 length, V gene, CDR3 protein. A D gene is named only where the DNA matches it firmly.

D: -; J: TRBJ1-1; length: 14; V: TRBV6-5; CDR3: ASSYSTERLGTEAF
D: -; J: TRBJ1-5; length: 12; V: TRBV6-1; CDR3: ASSALTDHQPQH
D: TRBD1; J: TRBJ2-5; length: 16; V: TRBV6-6; CDR3: ASSPPVGQGRRQETQY
D: TRBD1; J: TRBJ1-4; length: 14; V: TRBV5-6; CDR3: ASSPSTGGANEKLF
D: TRBD1; J: TRBJ2-7; length: 14; V: TRBV7-9; CDR3: ASSLWTRTGRHEQY
D: -; J: TRBJ1-2; length: 13; V: TRBV2; CDR3: ASSALSIIYYGYT
D: -; J: TRBJ2-3; length: 11; V: TRBV19; CDR3: ASSMSGTDTQY
D: -; J: TRBJ1-3; length: 14; V: TRBV6-6; CDR3: ASTERDIYSGNTIY
D: TRBD2; J: TRBJ2-1; length: 16; V: TRBV24-1; CDR3: ATSGLTSGGASYNEQF
D: -; J: TRBJ2-7; length: 10; V: TRBV3-1/TRBV3-2; CDR3: ASSPSLYEQY
D: -; J: TRBJ1-1; length: 12; V: TRBV5-1; CDR3: ASSLPGPGTEAF
D: -; J: TRBJ1-1; length: 11; V: TRBV7-9; CDR3: ASSLRRVGFAF
D: TRBD1; J: TRBJ1-2; length: 14; V: TRBV6-5; CDR3: ASSYGTGSTNYGYT
D: TRBD1; J: TRBJ1-6; length: 14; V: TRBV7-2; CDR3: ATPSETGVQGSPLH
D: -; J: TRBJ1-5; length: 12; V: TRBV19; CDR3: ASSIVSLNQPQH
D: -; J: TRBJ1-2; length: 10; V: TRBV6-4; CDR3: ASRDWGDGYT
D: -; J: TRBJ2-3; length: 10; V: TRBV19; CDR3: APSAGRDTQY
D: -; J: TRBJ1-2; length: 11; V: TRBV1; CDR3: TSLRGIGYGYT
D: TRBD2; J: TRBJ2-7; length: 12; V: TRBV5-4; CDR3: ASSLSSGANEQY
D: -; J: TRBJ1-1; length: 12; V: TRBV6-5; CDR3: ASRTGSMNTEAF
D: -; J: TRBJ2-1; length: 13; V: TRBV13; CDR3: ASSLGQGLGDEQF
D: TRBD1; J: TRBJ2-7; length: 13; V: TRBV6-5; CDR3: ASSYTDRGHYEQY
D: -; J: TRBJ1-1; length: 10; V: TRBV11-2; CDR3: ASSQVENEAF
D: TRBD1; J: TRBJ1-2; length: 16; V: TRBV7-2; CDR3: ASSTGGTGDSLNYGYT
D: -; J: TRBJ1-5; length: 13; V: TRBV2; CDR3: ASRAGTAGNQPQH
D: TRBD1; J: TRBJ2-7; length: 15; V: TRBV5-1; CDR3: ASSSPTQQGPSYEQY
D: -; J: TRBJ2-3; length: 12; V: TRBV6-5; CDR3: ASRASLGTDTQY
D: -; J: TRBJ1-6; length: 14; V: TRBV30; CDR3: AWNHGASSYNSPLH
D: TRBD1; J: TRBJ1-2; length: 11; V: TRBV9; CDR3: ASSTTGGDGYT
D: -; J: TRBJ1-1; length: 12; V: TRBV18; CDR3: ASSPGQLNTEAF
D: -; J: TRBJ1-5; length: 13; V: TRBV6-4; CDR3: ASSPDRYSNQPQH
D: -; J: TRBJ1-6; length: 13; V: TRBV6-5; CDR3: ASRTQESYNSPLH
D: -; J: TRBJ1-1; length: 13; V: TRBV6-1; CDR3: ASSDQPARGGEAF
D: -; J: TRBJ1-5; length: 12; V: TRBV30; CDR3: AWSVGGAGQPQH
D: -; J: TRBJ1-2; length: 10; V: TRBV25-1; CDR3: ASSDISYGYT
D: -; J: TRBJ2-5; length: 11; V: TRBV10-3; CDR3: AISETREETQY
D: TRBD1; J: TRBJ1-2; length: 12; V: TRBV6-5; CDR3: ASSPTGTNYGYT
D: TRBD1; J: TRBJ2-7; length: 13; V: TRBV7-8; CDR3: ASSFRRDRGYEQY
D: -; J: TRBJ1-5; length: 11; V: TRBV30; CDR3: AWSVRGNQPQH
D: TRBD2; J: TRBJ2-3; length: 15; V: TRBV30; CDR3: AWSVRRGGGLTDTQY
D: -; J: TRBJ1-4; length: 11; V: TRBV7-9; CDR3: ASSLPLNEKLF
D: -; J: TRBJ1-2; length: 11; V: TRBV29-1; CDR3: SVPSGVSHGYT
D: -; J: TRBJ2-3; length: 12; V: TRBV10-2; CDR3: ASRSLALTDTQY
D: TRBD2; J: TRBJ2-7; length: 13; V: TRBV27; CDR3: ASSFSGLALNEQY
D: TRBD1; J: TRBJ2-3; length: 14; V: TRBV19; CDR3: ATSRWGQIATDTQY
D: -; J: TRBJ2-3; length: 13; V: TRBV15; CDR3: ATSRDRKGAGTQY
D: TRBD1; J: TRBJ2-7; length: 15; V: TRBV5-6; CDR3: ASSLGRGQHPSGEQY
D: TRBD2; J: TRBJ2-4; length: 12; V: TRBV7-2; CDR3: ASSLVAGVNIQY
D: TRBD1; J: TRBJ1-1; length: 12; V: TRBV2; CDR3: AGRQGRGATEAF
D: -; J: TRBJ1-6; length: 13; V: TRBV19; CDR3: ASSSSQGYNSPLH
D: -; J: TRBJ1-1; length: 14; V: TRBV6-6; CDR3: ASSSFGGRSGTEAF
D: -; J: TRBJ1-1; length: 12; V: TRBV5-5; CDR3: ASSLGRVNTEAF
D: -; J: TRBJ2-1; length: 14; V: TRBV18; CDR3: ASSPYRESSYNEQF
D: -; J: TRBJ1-2; length: 12; V: TRBV6-5; CDR3: ASSYSRQNYGYT
D: -; J: TRBJ1-2; length: 11; V: TRBV19; CDR3: ATSIERTDGYT